These 24 T cell receptor beta chains share one sample of origin, sequenced in a study of cytomegalovirus exposure and HLA in healthy donors. Primers included in the PCR were 60 Vbeta and 13 Jbeta primers. TCRdb's table, derived via immunoSEQ multiplex PCR, lists solely in-frame clones and lacks some. The profile shows around 210,000 clones, 85% of them singletons. Sequencing used PBMCs. The receptors derive from a girl aged 2 to 9 in good health and CMV-seronegative.

In DNA, the CDR3 is TGTGCCAGCAGCGGAGCCCCTTCCTATGGCTACACCTTC. It is translated as CASSGAPSYGYTF. The rearrangement joins TRBV9 to TRBJ1-2; D is unclear. Germline V gene sequence: CDR1 SGDLS, CDR2 YYNGEE. V lost 3 bases to trimming and J lost 4 bases, with 10 bases between them. The CDR3 has 13 amino acids.

The chain is built from TRBV5-4 and TRBJ2-3; D gene unclear. V was pared by 0 bases and J by 1 base, with 3 bases between. Germline lookup yields CDR1 SGHNT and CDR2 YYREEE (reference sequence). The length of the CDR3 is 13 residues. The CDR3 region has the DNA TGTGCCAGCAGCTTGGGAGGCACAGATACGCAGTATTTT. Translated, it gives CASSLGGTDTQYF.

This chain links TRBV30 with TRBJ2-1; 10 bases match TRBD2. This CDR3 has 14 amino acids. Germline values: CDR1 GTSNPN, CDR2 SVGIG (reference sequence). After removal of 5 bases from V and 12 bases from J, the junction contained 13 bases not matched to a gene. The DNA of the CDR3 is TGTGCCTGGGACTCGGGGCTAGCGGGAGTGGTGCAGTTCTTC. The encoded protein is CAWDSGLAGVVQFF.

The genes are TRBV4-1 and TRBJ2-7; D may be TRBD2 (5 bases). Germline V lookup: CDR1 MGHRA, CDR2 YSYEKL. The CDR3 totals 18 residues. V was clipped by 2 bases and J by 6 bases, with 26 bases between them. CDR3 coding DNA: TGCGCCAGCAGCCAAACGTACCCCTTAGCGAGACTTCCTGGCGAGCAGTACTTC. Translated: CASSQTYPLARLPGEQYF.

This sequence joins TRBV19 and TRBJ2-6, with D possibly being TRBD2 (6 bases). The CDR3 contains 17 residues. Germline values: CDR1 LNHDA, CDR2 SQIVND (reference sequence). V was cut by 6 bases and J by 4 bases, with 19 bases left in between. The CDR3 loop reads CASSRAYSEGGANVLTF. The CDR3 DNA follows: TGTGCCAGTAGCCGAGCCTATTCGGAGGGGGGGGCCAACGTCCTGACTTTC. Based on the CDR3 plus reference TRBV19 and TRBJ2-6, the full variable domain is DGGITQSPKYLFRKEGQNVTLSCEQNLNHDAMYWYRQDPGQGLRLIYYSQIVNDFQKGDIAEGYSVSREKKESFPLTVTSAQKNPTAFYLCASSRAYSEGGANVLTFGAGSRLTVL.

This clone was picked up one time. The chain uses TRBV5-1 and TRBJ2-5; possible D gene TRBD2, 5 bases. The CDR3 is 13 amino acids. The ends were cut back, 7 bases at V and 9 bases at J, with 19 bases in the middle. Germline V lookup: CDR1 SGHRS, CDR2 YFSETQ. CDR3 sequence reads: CASHEDLLGAQYF. The CDR3 coding sequence is TGCGCCAGCCACGAAGACCTTCTCGGGGCCCAGTACTTC. The complete variable domain, with remaining parts taken from reference TRBV5-1 and TRBJ2-5, reads KAGVTQTPRYLIKTRGQQVTLSCSPISGHRSVSWYQQTPGQGLQFLFEYFSETQRNKGNFPGRFSGRQFSNSRSEMNVSTLELGDSALYLCASHEDLLGAQYFGPGTRLLVL.

The rearrangement joins TRBV27 to TRBJ1-1, with D possibly being TRBD1 (6 bases). Per germline, CDR1 MNHEY and CDR2 SMNVEV (reference sequence). The CDR3 extends over 16 amino acids. The V end was cut by 6 bases, the J end by 3 bases, with 20 bases between. CDR3 protein: CASSSLQRTVYTEAFF. The CDR3 DNA is TGTGCCAGCAGCTCACTCCAACGGACAGTTTACACTGAAGCTTTCTTT.

The rearrangement links TRBV19 to TRBJ1-3; D is uncertain. The V gene's germline CDR1 is LNHDA and CDR2 SQIVND (reference sequence). The V end was cut by 4 bases, the J end by 2 bases, with 9 bases between. The CDR3 extends over 14 amino acids. The CDR3, as DNA: TGTGCCAGTAGTACCGTCAGGACTGGAAACACCATATATTTT. This translates into CASSTVRTGNTIYF.

The chain has TRBV4-2 and TRBJ2-7; the D gene is possibly TRBD2 (6 bases). The CDR3 runs 14 residues. From germline, CDR1 is LGHNA and CDR2 YNFKEQ. V dropped 0 bases and J dropped 6 bases, with 12 bases sitting between them. The CDR3 sequence: CASSQDLGTAEQYF. CDR3 coding DNA: TGTGCCAGCAGCCAAGATCTGGGGACTGCCGAGCAGTACTTC.

The J gene is TRBJ1-3, the V gene TRBV5-4, with 9 bases identical to TRBD1. V was clipped by 2 bases and J by 3 bases; unmatched bases: 3. This CDR3 spans 15 amino acids. Per the germline V gene, CDR1 is SGHNT and CDR2 is YYREEE (reference sequence). The CDR3 loop reads CASSLGTGFGNTIYF. The CDR3 bases are TGTGCCAGCAGCTTAGGGACAGGGTTTGGAAACACCATATATTTT.

The chain links TRBV11-2 to TRBJ2-1; D uncertain. CDR1 is SGHAT and CDR2 is FQNNGV in the germline V gene. Trimming left V 5 bases short and J 4 bases short, with 15 bases between. The CDR3 spans 15 residues. CDR3 loop: CASSPSILVYNEQFF. The DNA of the CDR3 is TGTGCCAGCAGCCCCTCAATACTGGTATACAATGAGCAGTTCTTC.

This clone appeared a single time. The CDR3 sequence is CASSRPATETQYF. The CDR3 bases are TGTGCCAGCAGCCGTCCTGCTACCGAGACCCAGTACTTC. This chain connects TRBV5-4 to TRBJ2-5; D not resolved. The V end lost 4 bases, the J end lost 5 bases, and 12 bases lay between the germline ends. The CDR3 loop spans 13 amino acids. The germline CDR1 and CDR2 sequences are SGHNT and YYREEE (reference sequence). Complete variable domain (other parts from reference TRBV5-4 and TRBJ2-5): ETGVTQSPTHLIKTRGQQVTLRCSSQSGHNTVSWYQQALGQGPQFIFQYYREEENGRGNFPPRFSGLQFPNYSSELNVNALELDDSALYLCASSRPATETQYFGPGTRLLVL.

The genes are TRBV5-1 and TRBJ2-5, with 8 bases fitting TRBD2. This CDR3 is 15 amino acids long. J gave up 4 bases and V 5 bases, and 10 bases lay outside the gene matches. Germline V CDR1 and CDR2: SGHRS, YFSETQ. The CDR3 DNA reads TGCGCCAGCAGGGGTAGCGGGGAATCGGGAGAGACCCAGTACTTC. Amino acid sequence: CASRGSGESGETQYF.

DNA for the CDR3: TGTGCCAGCAGCTTAGCCGCCATCGGTCGGAGCTCCTATAATTCACCCCTCCACTTT. Translation gives CASSLAAIGRSSYNSPLHF. The chain is built from TRBV7-9 and TRBJ1-6, with unresolved D. CDR3 size: 19 residues. V shed 0 bases and J shed 0 bases, with 15 bases lying between them. Per the germline V gene, CDR1 is SEHNR and CDR2 is FQNEAQ (reference sequence).

This chain connects TRBV4-1 to TRBJ1-5; no firm D call. There are 15 residues in the CDR3. Germline V gene sequence: CDR1 MGHRA, CDR2 YSYEKL. Trimming removed 2 bases from V and 2 bases from J, with 10 bases in between. The CDR3 protein is CASSQKEGGNQPQHF. For the CDR3, the DNA is TGCGCCAGCAGCCAAAAGGAGGGTGGCAATCAGCCCCAGCATTTT.

The chain links TRBV27 to TRBJ2-7; weak D call: TRBD2 (5 bases). V was cut by 0 bases and J by 4 bases, with 7 bases left in between. Germline CDR1 and CDR2: MNHEY and SMNVEV (reference sequence). The CDR3 has 13 amino acids. CDR3 coding DNA: TGTGCCAGCAGTTTATCTGAGCGGTACGAGCAGTACTTC. This gives the protein CASSLSERYEQYF.

This clone was found once. The chain carries TRBV30 and TRBJ1-5; TRBD1 matches 8 bases. V was pared by 4 bases and J by 3 bases, with 5 bases of the junction left unmatched. This CDR3 region has 14 residues. In germline, CDR1 is GTSNPN, CDR2 SVGIG (reference sequence). The DNA of the CDR3 is TGTGCCTGGACCGGGACAGGTTACAATCAGCCCCAGCATTTT. Amino acid sequence: CAWTGTGYNQPQHF.

This chain connects TRBV6-5 to TRBJ1-2; D possibly corresponds to TRBD1 (6 bases). Germline V CDR1 and CDR2: MNHEY, SVGAGI. Trimming removed 4 bases at V and 8 bases at J, with 14 bases between. The CDR3 extends over 13 amino acids. The CDR3 here is CASSSTGWRGYTF. DNA of the CDR3: TGTGCCAGCAGTTCCACAGGGTGGCGGGGCTACACCTTC.

This clone was seen a few times. The J gene is TRBJ1-6, the V gene TRBV19; D is unclear. Trimming took 8 bases from V and 1 from J, leaving 9 bases between them. This CDR3 comprises 14 residues. Per the germline V gene, CDR1 is LNHDA and CDR2 is SQIVND (reference sequence). CDR3 loop: CASAGSSYNSPLHF. The DNA of the CDR3 is TGTGCCAGTGCGGGAAGTTCCTATAATTCACCCCTCCACTTT.

The DNA for the CDR3 is TGTGCCAGCAGTTACCAGGGTAGGTCCTACAATGAGCAGTTCTTC. Amino acid sequence: CASSYQGRSYNEQFF. The chain combines TRBV6-6 with TRBJ2-1; D is perhaps TRBD1 (5 bases). V was cut by 2 bases and J by 1 base, with 9 bases left in between. This CDR3 is built from 15 residues. CDR1 and CDR2 (germline): MNHNY, SVGAGI (reference sequence).

The V gene is TRBV10-1, the J gene TRBJ1-3, with D hard to call. The ends were cut back, 6 bases at V and 0 bases at J, with 6 bases in the middle. CDR3 length: 13 residues. Germline V gene sequence: CDR1 WNHNN, CDR2 SYGVQD (reference sequence). The CDR3 loop reads CASRRDSGNTIYF. CDR3 sequence (DNA): TGCGCCAGCAGGAGGGACTCTGGAAACACCATATATTTT.

The chain combines TRBV6-5 with TRBJ1-4; possible D gene TRBD1, 6 bases. Germline CDR1 is MNHEY and CDR2 is SVGAGI. The CDR3 spans 15 residues. Between the trimmed V and J ends, which lost 2 bases and 7 bases, there was a span of 14 bases. The CDR3 sequence: CASSYGPGASEKLFF. Here the CDR3 DNA reads TGTGCCAGCAGTTACGGACCAGGGGCCTCTGAAAAACTGTTTTTT.

The rearrangement joins TRBV4-2 to TRBJ1-2; TRBD1 aligns across 10 bases. J lost 4 bases, V lost 4 bases, and 3 bases had no gene match. CDR1 LGHNA and CDR2 YNFKEQ come from the germline V gene. There are 14 residues in the CDR3. CDR3 region: CASSLGQGSYGYTF. In DNA form, the CDR3 reads TGTGCCAGCAGCCTGGGACAGGGGTCCTATGGCTACACCTTC.

The rearrangement uses TRBV7-9 and TRBJ2-7; weak D call: TRBD1 (5 bases). V was clipped by 2 bases and J by 5 bases, with 13 bases between them. There are 14 residues in the CDR3. Germline assignment: CDR1 SEHNR and CDR2 FQNEAQ (reference sequence). For the CDR3, the DNA is TGTGCCAGCAGCTTAACGGTTCAGGGCCACGAGCAGTACTTC. It codes for CASSLTVQGHEQYF.